This TCR beta chain was captured by sequencing in a study of T cells in Graves' hyperthyroidism and ophthalmopathy. Overall study findings and caveats: Through a model of 13 V-J features, ophthalmopathy was separated from stable hyperthyroidism. For ophthalmopathy, model prediction preceded onset by a median approximately 6 months.

Per the germline V gene, CDR1 is SGHVS and CDR2 is FQNEAQ. The CDR3 covers 17 residues. RNA transcripts were the template for amplifying TCR beta CDR3 regions. HTBI primers were employed in a first-round RT-PCR of the TCR CDR3. MiXCR, run by TCRdb on the multiplex PCR reads, gives a single entry per CDR3 protein. Of about 380,000 distinct CDR3 sequences in the sample, about 18% were seen once. For the diagnoses, clinical symptoms, serum thyroxine and TRAb, thyroid ultrasound and orbital computed tomography were used. Points on this clonotype: Its antigen is unknown.

The rearrangement links TRBV7-8 to TRBJ1-2; 9 positions agree with TRBD1. This TCR was recovered from a man younger than 35 with Graves' ophthalmopathy. Material: blood. The CDR3 DNA sequence: TGTGCTAGAGGTCGGGGGACAGGGACGAAAGCTAACTATGGCTACACCTTC. This sequence encodes CARGRGTGTKANYGYTF.